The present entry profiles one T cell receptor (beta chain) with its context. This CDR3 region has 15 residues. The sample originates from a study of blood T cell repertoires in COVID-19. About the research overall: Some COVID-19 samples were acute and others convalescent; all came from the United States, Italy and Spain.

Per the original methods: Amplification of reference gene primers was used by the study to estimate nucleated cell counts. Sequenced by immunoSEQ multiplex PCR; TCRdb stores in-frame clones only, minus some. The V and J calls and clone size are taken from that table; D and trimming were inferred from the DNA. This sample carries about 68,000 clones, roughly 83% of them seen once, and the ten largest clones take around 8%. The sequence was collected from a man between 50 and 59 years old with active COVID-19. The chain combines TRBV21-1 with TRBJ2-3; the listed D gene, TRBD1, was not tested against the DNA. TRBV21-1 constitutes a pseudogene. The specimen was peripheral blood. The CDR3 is CASSKALQGTDTQYF. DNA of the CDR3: TGTGCCAGCAGCAAAGCGCTCCAGGGCACAGATACGCAGTATTTT.